These 27 T cell receptor beta chains came from one sample sequenced in a study of blood T cell repertoires in COVID-19. Produced via immunoSEQ multiplex PCR; TCRdb's table is partial and in-frame only. The sample contains about 150,000 clones, 80% to 90% of which appear only once. Sequencing was done on a sample of PBMCs or T cells enriched from blood (not recorded which). These receptors were taken from a man aged 45-65 years who had recovered from COVID-19.

CDR3 sequence: CASSLGPGYGYTF. CDR3 in DNA: TGTGCCAGCAGCTTAGGGCCAGGGTATGGCTACACCTTC. The chain uses TRBV7-9 and TRBJ1-2; the D gene is possibly TRBD1 (5 bases). The CDR3 spans 13 residues. V lost 1 base and J 5 bases, leaving 8 bases between the germline ends. Germline values: CDR1 SEHNR, CDR2 FQNEAQ (reference sequence).

The chain has TRBV9 and TRBJ2-7; TRBD1 agrees at 10 bases. CDR3 length: 14 amino acids. The ends lost 3 bases at V and 5 bases at J; junction bases unmatched: 5. CDR1 is SGDLS and CDR2 is YYNGEE in the germline V gene. The CDR3 nucleotides read TGTGCCAGCAGCGACGGGACAGGGGTCGACGAGCAGTACTTC. It yields the protein CASSDGTGVDEQYF.

The V and J genes are TRBV24-1 and TRBJ2-5; no definite D call. V lost 5 bases and J 3 bases, leaving 24 bases between the germline ends. Germline CDR1 is KGHDR and CDR2 is SFDVKD. The CDR3 runs 18 residues. CDR3 nucleotide sequence: TGTGCCACCAGTGTAGACCTACACTACGGTATCATAGAAGAGACCCAGTACTTC. Its translation: CATSVDLHYGIIEETQYF.

The chain couples TRBV7-2 to TRBJ2-1, with 11 positions matching TRBD2. The CDR3 contains 17 residues. CDR1 is SGHTA, CDR2 FQGNSA, per germline. Unmatched junction bases numbered 13, after V lost 4 bases and J lost 8 bases. The CDR3 DNA reads TGTGCCAGCAGCTCTCGCCCACTAGCGGGGGTGCAGGATGAGCAGTTCTTC. This encodes CASSSRPLAGVQDEQFF.

The V and J genes are TRBV27 and TRBJ1-6, with D uncertain. This CDR3 spans 13 amino acids. The V end was cut by 3 bases, the J end by 10 bases, with 10 bases between. The germline gives CDR1 MNHEY, CDR2 SMNVEV (reference sequence). This CDR3 is CASSFDSYSPLHF. CDR3 DNA: TGTGCCAGCAGTTTTGATAGCTACTCACCCCTCCACTTT.

The J gene is TRBJ2-5, the V gene TRBV5-6; TRBD2 aligns across 11 bases. The CDR3 consists of 16 residues. V lost 3 bases and J lost 5; bases outside the gene matches: 9. Germline V lookup: CDR1 SGHDT, CDR2 YYEEEE. The CDR3 here is CASSSRGSGGAETQYF. The DNA of the CDR3 is TGTGCCAGCAGCTCCCGGGGTAGCGGGGGGGCGGAGACCCAGTACTTC.

V usage is TRBV21-1 and J usage is TRBJ1-2. TRBV21-1 represents a pseudogene. The CDR3 is 14 residues long. The CDR3 coding sequence is TGTGCCAGCAGCAAGAAAACGAGGAGAGGAGGCTACACCTTC. Translation gives CASSKKTRRGGYTF.

A few counts support this clone. This chain uses TRBV4-2 with TRBJ1-1, with D possibly TRBD1 on 5 matching bases. Germline-derived CDR1 and CDR2 are LGHNA and YNFKEQ. This CDR3 comprises 13 residues. Trimming left V 0 bases short and J 9 bases short, with 11 bases between. The chain's CDR3 is CASSQEGRQKAFF. The CDR3 DNA is TGTGCCAGCAGCCAAGAGGGGCGACAAAAAGCTTTCTTT.

The chain recombines TRBV3-1 (or the pseudogene TRBV3-2) with TRBJ1-2; D might be TRBD1 (6 bases). There are 13 residues in the CDR3. Germline CDR1 LGHDT, CDR2 YNNKEL (reference sequence). Trimming pared 4 bases from V and 8 bases from J, leaving 14 bases between. In DNA, the CDR3 is TGTGCCAGCAGCCGGGGACAAAGCCTGGGCTACACCTTC. Translating gives CASSRGQSLGYTF.

The chain recombines TRBV12-3 or TRBV12-4 with TRBJ1-2; no firm D call. V was shortened by 8 bases and J by 0 bases, with 10 bases between the two germline ends. The CDR3 is 13 amino acids. The CDR3 sequence is CASGLVPNYGYTF. The CDR3 region has the DNA TGTGCCAGCGGCCTGGTGCCTAACTATGGCTACACCTTC.

The chain combines TRBV29-1 with TRBJ2-3, with TRBD2 identical over 11 bases. Trimming removed 3 bases from V and 5 bases from J; junction bases left unmatched: 10. The CDR3 contains 16 residues. Germline CDR1 is SQVTM and CDR2 is ANQGSEA. The CDR3 reads CSVEGASGGLGDTQYF. The CDR3, as DNA: TGCAGCGTTGAGGGGGCTAGCGGGGGGCTAGGAGATACGCAGTATTTT.

CDR3 residues: CASRAPGLAATGELFF. The CDR3 DNA is TGTGCCAGCAGGGCACCGGGACTAGCGGCCACCGGGGAGCTGTTTTTT. The chain links TRBV7-3 to TRBJ2-2, with TRBD2 matching 11 bases. The trim removed 6 bases at V and 4 bases at J, leaving 7 bases unmatched. CDR3 size: 16 residues. Germline CDR1 reads SGHTA; CDR2 reads FQGTGA.

The rearrangement joins TRBV20-1 to TRBJ1-2; 7 positions match TRBD1. The germline V gene encodes CDR1 DFQATT and CDR2 SNEGSKA (reference sequence). V was clipped by 3 bases and J by 0 bases; unmatched bases: 7. This CDR3 spans 15 amino acids. This CDR3 is CSASKGAVANYGYTF. CDR3 coding DNA: TGCAGTGCTAGTAAGGGGGCGGTCGCTAACTATGGCTACACCTTC.

The rearrangement uses TRBV6-5 and TRBJ1-6, with D possibly matching TRBD1 (6 bases). Trimming left V 0 bases short and J 7 bases short, with 10 bases between. Germline V gene lookup returns CDR1 MNHEY and CDR2 SVGAGI. This CDR3 is built from 15 residues. The chain's CDR3 is CASSYSAQGNSPLHF. The CDR3 bases are TGTGCCAGCAGTTACTCGGCACAGGGAAATTCACCCCTCCACTTT.

The chain combines TRBV5-4 with TRBJ2-5; TRBD1 might be the D (6 bases). The CDR3 is 14 residues long. Trimming removed 4 bases from V and 0 bases from J, with 10 bases in between. Germline lookup yields CDR1 SGHNT and CDR2 YYREEE (reference sequence). The CDR3 nucleotides read TGTGCCAGCAGCGAGGACAGCTACCAAGAGACCCAGTACTTC. It codes for CASSEDSYQETQYF.

The chain uses TRBV7-2 and TRBJ1-4; D uncertain. The V gene lost 5 bases and the J gene lost 7 bases, with 17 bases spanning the gap. The CDR3 is 15 amino acids. The germline V gene has CDR1 SGHTA and CDR2 FQGNSA. In DNA form, the CDR3 reads TGTGCCAGCAGCCGGACCGCCGGGGTACGTGAAAAACTGTTTTTT. This gives the protein CASSRTAGVREKLFF. Based on the CDR3 plus reference TRBV7-2 and TRBJ1-4, the full variable domain is GAGVSQSPSNKVTEKGKDVELRCDPISGHTALYWYRQSLGQGLEFLIYFQGNSAPDKSGLPSDRFSAERTGGSVSTLTIQRTQQEDSAVYLCASSRTAGVREKLFFGSGTQLSVL.

The sample holds one count of this clone. The chain carries TRBV29-1 and TRBJ2-7; no clear D. V lost 1 base to trimming and J lost 2 bases, with 9 bases between them. This CDR3 comprises 13 residues. Germline CDR1 and CDR2: SQVTM and ANQGSEA. The CDR3 is CSVEGVEAYEQYF. The CDR3 DNA reads TGCAGCGTTGAAGGGGTTGAGGCCTACGAGCAGTACTTC.

The rearrangement joins TRBV4-1 to TRBJ2-7; D remains unclear. Germline V gene data show CDR1 as MGHRA and CDR2 as YSYEKL. The V end lost 1 base, the J end lost 3 bases, and 13 bases lay between the germline ends. This CDR3 contains 15 residues. The CDR3 reads CASSQASRTIYEQYF. The DNA of the CDR3 is TGCGCCAGCAGCCAAGCGTCGAGAACGATCTACGAGCAGTACTTC.

The CDR3 DNA reads TGTGCCAGCAGCCAGGGACTAGCGACAATCACAGATACGCAGTATTTT. Translated: CASSQGLATITDTQYF. The gene calls are TRBV5-4 and TRBJ2-3, with TRBD2 matching 10 bases. After removal of 4 bases from V and 2 bases from J, the junction contained 7 bases not matched to a gene. The CDR3 consists of 16 residues. Germline CDR1 and CDR2: SGHNT and YYREEE (reference sequence).

V gene TRBV5-6 combines with J gene TRBJ1-6; D is ambiguous. Germline V lookup: CDR1 SGHDT, CDR2 YYEEEE. V was trimmed by 0 bases and J by 6 bases, leaving 10 bases between them. This CDR3 has 15 amino acids. The CDR3 DNA follows: TGTGCCAGCAGCTTGGGTTCCTCCCCTAATTCACCCCTCCACTTT. Protein: CASSLGSSPNSPLHF.

This chain connects TRBV25-1 to TRBJ1-4, with 7 bases lining up with TRBD1. Germline V gives CDR1 MGHDK, CDR2 SYGVNS. The length of the CDR3 is 13 residues. J was trimmed by 6 bases and V by 7 bases; bases with no gene match: 5. The CDR3: CASTDRAHEKLFF. The CDR3 DNA sequence: TGTGCCAGCACCGACAGGGCCCATGAAAAACTGTTTTTT.

In regard to this clone: The same CDR3 is also encoded by other DNA sequences in this sample. This chain uses TRBV19 with TRBJ1-5, with D unclear. Trimming shortened V by 3 bases and J by 7 bases, and 7 bases separated the two germline ends. The CDR3 contains 12 residues. The germline CDR1 and CDR2 sequences are LNHDA and SQIVND (reference sequence). CDR3 loop: CASSIFGQPQHF. CDR3 nucleotide sequence: TGTGCCAGTAGTATCTTCGGGCAGCCCCAGCATTTT.

CDR3 sequence reads: CASSQWTNTDTQYF. CDR3 DNA sequence: TGTGCCAGCAGCCAGTGGACTAATACAGATACGCAGTATTTT. The chain recombines TRBV3-1 (or the pseudogene TRBV3-2) with TRBJ2-3, with D perhaps matching TRBD2 (6 bases). V dropped 3 bases and J dropped 3 bases, with 10 bases sitting between them. Germline CDR1 and CDR2: LGHDT and YNNKEL (reference sequence). CDR3 length equals 14 residues.

The chain is built from TRBV5-1 and TRBJ1-2; D not resolved. CDR1 is SGHRS, CDR2 YFSETQ, per germline. The CDR3 is made up of 13 amino acids. V was trimmed by 4 bases and J by 8 bases, leaving 15 bases between them. CDR3 in DNA: TGCGCCAGCAGCCCGAGCCCCAGCGAGGGCTACACCTTC. Translation: CASSPSPSEGYTF.

This chain uses TRBV2 with TRBJ1-4; D call uncertain. Germline V gene data show CDR1 as SNHLY and CDR2 as FYNNEI. CDR3 length: 15 amino acids. Between the trimmed V and J ends, which lost 2 bases and 4 bases, there was a span of 11 bases. Here the CDR3 DNA reads TGTGCCAGCAGTGAAAGTGTGGGCTTTAATGAAAAACTGTTTTTT. It codes for CASSESVGFNEKLFF.

V usage is TRBV5-4 and J usage is TRBJ2-2; D possibly corresponds to TRBD1 (7 bases). The V end was cut by 0 bases, the J end by 5 bases, with 14 bases between. This CDR3 region has 16 residues. Per germline, CDR1 SGHNT and CDR2 YYREEE (reference sequence). The CDR3 loop is CASSLDWAGGTGELFF. The CDR3 coding sequence is TGTGCCAGCAGCTTGGATTGGGCAGGGGGGACCGGGGAGCTGTTTTTT.

This clone was recorded once. V and J are TRBV5-5 and TRBJ1-5; perhaps TRBD1 as D (5 bases). In germline, CDR1 is SGHKS, CDR2 YYEKEE (reference sequence). The CDR3 has 14 amino acids. Between the trimmed V and J ends, which lost 5 bases and 0 bases, there was a span of 9 bases. CDR3 sequence: CASRADTSNQPQHF. The CDR3 coding sequence is TGTGCCAGCAGGGCGGACACTAGCAATCAGCCCCAGCATTTT.